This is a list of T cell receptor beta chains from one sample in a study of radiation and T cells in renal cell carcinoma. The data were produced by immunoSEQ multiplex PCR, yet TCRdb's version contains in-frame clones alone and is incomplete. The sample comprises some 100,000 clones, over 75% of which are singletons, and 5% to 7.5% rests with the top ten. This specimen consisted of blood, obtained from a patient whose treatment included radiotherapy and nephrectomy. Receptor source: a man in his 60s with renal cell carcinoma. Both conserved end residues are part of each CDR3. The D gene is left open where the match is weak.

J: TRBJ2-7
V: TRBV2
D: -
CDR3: CASAVRGYEQYF

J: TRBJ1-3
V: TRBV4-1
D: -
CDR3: CASSQDRAGSTGNTIYF

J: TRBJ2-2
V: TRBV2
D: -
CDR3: CASSDAGEKAGELFF

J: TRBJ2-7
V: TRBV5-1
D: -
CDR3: CASSSPKGQYYSYEQYF

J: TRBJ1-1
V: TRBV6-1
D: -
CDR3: CASSGRRDTEAFF

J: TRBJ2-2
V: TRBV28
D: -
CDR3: CASSLYPQTGELFF

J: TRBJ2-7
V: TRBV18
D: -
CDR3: CASSPRQDPYEQYF

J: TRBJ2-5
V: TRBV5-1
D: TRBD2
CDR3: CASSTGGGNPETQYF

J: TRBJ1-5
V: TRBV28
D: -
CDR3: CASSRDSNQPQHF

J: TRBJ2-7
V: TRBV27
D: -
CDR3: CASSRRGSHEQYF

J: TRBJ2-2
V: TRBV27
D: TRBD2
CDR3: CASSLRGGIGELFF

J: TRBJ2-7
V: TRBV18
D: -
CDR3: CASSPRAGYEQYF

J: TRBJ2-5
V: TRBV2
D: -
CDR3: CASRLHPSSGGTQYF

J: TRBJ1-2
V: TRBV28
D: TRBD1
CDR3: CASSSETGNYGYTF

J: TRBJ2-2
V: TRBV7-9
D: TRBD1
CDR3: CASSWDRGVAGELFF

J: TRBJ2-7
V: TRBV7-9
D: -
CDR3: CASSHGRHEQYF

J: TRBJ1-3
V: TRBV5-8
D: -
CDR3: CASSLARARDTIYF

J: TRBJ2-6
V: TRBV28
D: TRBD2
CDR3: CASSFNAGGLSGANVLTF

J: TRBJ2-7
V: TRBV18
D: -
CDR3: CASSPESGDEQYF

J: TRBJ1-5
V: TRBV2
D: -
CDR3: CASRVRPRGNQPQHF

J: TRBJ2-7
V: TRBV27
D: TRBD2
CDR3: CASSQRLAGSYEQYF

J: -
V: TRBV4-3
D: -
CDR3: CASSQGGFPYPYEQYF

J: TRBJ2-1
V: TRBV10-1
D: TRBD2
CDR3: CASRRTSGSDEQFF

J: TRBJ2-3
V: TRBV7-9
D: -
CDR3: CASSLAGTILPDTQYF

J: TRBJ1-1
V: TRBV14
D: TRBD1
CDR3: CASSPTGYTEAFF

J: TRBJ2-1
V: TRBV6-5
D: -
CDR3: CASSHPWRDEQFF

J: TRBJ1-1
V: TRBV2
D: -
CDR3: CASSTPLLTPEAFF

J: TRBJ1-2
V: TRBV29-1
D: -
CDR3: CSVVRGDYGYTF

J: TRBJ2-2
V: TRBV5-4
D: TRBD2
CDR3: CASSVGLAGFTGELFF

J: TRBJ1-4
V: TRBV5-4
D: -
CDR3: CASSSGTLNEKLFF

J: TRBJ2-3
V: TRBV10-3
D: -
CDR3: CAITYALTVRPDTQYF

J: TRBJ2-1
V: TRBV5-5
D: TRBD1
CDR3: CASLIPGTGFNEQFF

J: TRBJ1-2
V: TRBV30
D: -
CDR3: CAWSVGDGNYGYTF

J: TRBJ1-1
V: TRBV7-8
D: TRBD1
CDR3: CASMATGLTEAFF

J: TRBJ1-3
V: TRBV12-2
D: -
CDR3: CASRPGQGVLGNTIYF

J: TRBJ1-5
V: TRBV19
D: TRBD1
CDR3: CASSITGAVNQPQHF

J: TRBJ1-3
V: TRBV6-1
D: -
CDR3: CATLTVSGNTIYF

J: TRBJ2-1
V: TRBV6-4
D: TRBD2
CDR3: CASSDKRTSGYNEQFF

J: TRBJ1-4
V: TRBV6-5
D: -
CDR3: CASSYSRLLSEKLFF

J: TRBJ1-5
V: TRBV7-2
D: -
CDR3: CASSLNRGNQPQHF

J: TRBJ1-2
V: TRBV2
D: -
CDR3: CASSEAAKNYGYTF

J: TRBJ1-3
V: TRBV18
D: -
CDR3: CASSPSTAGVVGNTIYF

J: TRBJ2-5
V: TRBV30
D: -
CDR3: CAWSFRQVQYF

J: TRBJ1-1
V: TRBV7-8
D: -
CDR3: CASSLAGPTEAFF

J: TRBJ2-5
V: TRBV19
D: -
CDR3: CASSAGTRKETQYF

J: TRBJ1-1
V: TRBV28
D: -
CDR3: CASQRPMNTEAFF

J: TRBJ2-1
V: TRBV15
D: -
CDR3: CATSGRMGSYNEQFF

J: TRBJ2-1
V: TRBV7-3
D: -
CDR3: CASSLERASVNEQFF